This entry lists 8 T cell receptor beta chains sequenced from one sample in a study of cytomegalovirus exposure and HLA in healthy donors. PCR was performed using 60 Vbeta and 13 Jbeta primers. Assay: immunoSEQ multiplex PCR; the TCRdb copy retains only in-frame clones and omits some. The repertoire holds approximately 130,000 clones, with more than 80% as singletons. The sequenced sample was PBMCs. Receptor source: a woman between 40 and 55 years old in good health and CMV-seropositive.

The chain is built from TRBV5-1 and TRBJ2-1; 9 positions match TRBD1. CDR1 SGHRS and CDR2 YFSETQ come from the germline V gene. The J segment lost 1 base and the V segment lost 4 bases, leaving 6 bases of the junction unmatched. This CDR3 is 16 amino acids long. CDR3 nucleotides: TGCGCCAGCAGCAAGGGGGACAGGGCATCCTACAATGAGCAGTTCTTC. Residues: CASSKGDRASYNEQFF.

The genes are TRBV19 and TRBJ1-4; D not resolved. V lost 9 bases and J lost 4, with 12 bases in between. Per the germline V gene, CDR1 is LNHDA and CDR2 is SQIVND (reference sequence). The CDR3 runs to 13 residues. CDR3 sequence reads: CASGGLGNEKLFF. Written as DNA, the CDR3 is TGTGCCAGCGGCGGTTTAGGTAATGAAAAACTGTTTTTT.

Details on this clone: An end of the junction differs from the germline gene, which may be a read error. The rearrangement links TRBV7-7 to TRBJ2-1; 10 bases fit TRBD2. The CDR3 consists of 17 residues. From germline, CDR1 is SSHAT and CDR2 FNYEAQ (reference sequence). The CDR3 DNA is TGTGCTAGCAGCTTACTCACTAGCGGGACATCCTACAATGAGCAGTTCTTC. Its translation: CASSLLTSGTSYNEQFF.

The chain joins TRBV19 to TRBJ1-1, with D maybe TRBD1 (6 bases). The CDR3 is made up of 12 amino acids. CDR1 is LNHDA, CDR2 SQIVND, per germline (reference sequence). The V and J ends lost 8 bases and 3 bases respectively, with 10 bases between them. CDR3 sequence: CASQQGYTEAFF. The CDR3 coding sequence is TGTGCCAGTCAGCAGGGGTACACTGAAGCTTTCTTT.

The V and J genes are TRBV5-4 and TRBJ2-5; TRBD1 is a possible D gene (7 bases). From germline, CDR1 is SGHNT and CDR2 YYREEE (reference sequence). Trimming cost V 4 bases and J 4 bases, with 17 bases left between them. This CDR3 comprises 15 residues. The DNA of the CDR3 is TGTGCCAGCAGCCCCGGACAGGAGGGGGGAGAGACCCAGTACTTC. Its protein is CASSPGQEGGETQYF. The entire variable domain, with the rest obtained from reference TRBV5-4 and TRBJ2-5, is as follows: ETGVTQSPTHLIKTRGQQVTLRCSSQSGHNTVSWYQQALGQGPQFIFQYYREEENGRGNFPPRFSGLQFPNYSSELNVNALELDDSALYLCASSPGQEGGETQYFGPGTRLLVL.

V is TRBV7-9 and J is TRBJ2-2; D is ambiguous. The length of the CDR3 is 13 residues. Germline CDR1 and CDR2: SEHNR and FQNEAQ (reference sequence). V lost 5 bases, J lost 4 bases, and 8 bases lay in between. The CDR3 DNA reads as TGTGCCAGCAGCCCCCCCGGCACCGGGGAGCTGTTTTTT. Protein: CASSPPGTGELFF.

V gene TRBV7-9 combines with J gene TRBJ1-2; a weak D match, TRBD1 (6 bases). Germline CDR1 SEHNR, CDR2 FQNEAQ (reference sequence). The CDR3 totals 16 residues. V lost 5 bases, J lost 0 bases, and 16 bases lay in between. The CDR3 loop reads CASSTDRATANYGYTF. Here the CDR3 DNA reads TGTGCCAGCAGCACGGACAGAGCCACGGCTAACTATGGCTACACCTTC. Variable domain in full (rest from reference TRBV7-9 and TRBJ1-2): DTGVSQNPRHKITKRGQNVTFRCDPISEHNRLYWYRQTLGQGPEFLTYFQNEAQLEKSRLLSDRFSAERPKGSFSTLEIQRTEQGDSAMYLCASSTDRATANYGYTFGSGTRLTVV.

The chain is built from TRBV6-6 and TRBJ2-1; TRBD1 might be the D (5 bases). This CDR3 is built from 12 residues. Germline V gene lookup returns CDR1 MNHNY and CDR2 SVGAGI (reference sequence). The germline V and J ends were trimmed by 8 bases and 7 bases, with 12 bases remaining between them. The CDR3 protein is CASLQGLNEQFF. CDR3 DNA: TGTGCCAGCTTGCAGGGCCTGAATGAGCAGTTCTTC.